The following is a T cell receptor (beta chain) sequence with its context. Its antigen remains unknown. This sample was included in a study of shared clonotypes between healthy human individuals. Study-wide results and caveats: Rarefaction showed that sequencing of sorted subsets was incomplete (despite large depth). Generation probabilities were higher for clonotypes shared across all four sorted-subset donors than for unshared ones.

The CDR3 has 14 amino acids. The V gene's germline CDR1 is GTSNPN and CDR2 SVGIG (reference sequence). With 1 base clipped from V and 12 bases from J, the junction kept 12 bases outside the gene matches. Assay runs were performed at deep level. Once extracted for a subset, genomic DNA was divided evenly among several immunoSEQ plates. Clones were sequenced by immunoSEQ multiplex PCR, and TCRdb holds only the in-frame ones, with some missing. The data show about 2.4 million clones, approximately 93% seen once. The sequenced sample was naive CD4+ T cells from PBMCs. The sample's subset: CD45RA+ positively selected. The chain links TRBV30 to TRBJ2-5; 9 nucleotides line up with TRBD1. The clonotype originates from a man younger than 30 in good health. Some clones in this sample may be carry-over from other donors' samples. CDR3 sequence: CAWSAPRIWDREYF. CDR3 nucleotide sequence: TGTGCCTGGAGTGCACCCCGGATCTGGGACAGGGAGTACTTC.